Detailed here is one T cell receptor (beta chain). What antigen it recognizes has not been identified. Base qualities were left out, and no much larger clone turns up one base away. Each collaborating institution followed its own protocols to collect whole blood in K2EDTA tubes. For TCRbeta analysis, collaborators shipped samples in one of three forms: frozen whole blood, isolated PBMCs, or DNA extracted from either of those sample types. This sample is part of a study of blood T cell repertoires in COVID-19 (dated by TCRdb to 2018 to 2021). As for the study more broadly: Collaborator samples came from the United States, Italy and Spain and covered acute and convalescent phases of COVID-19. The dataset comprised deeply sampled blood TCRbeta repertoires from subjects exposed to, actively infected with, or recovered from COVID-19. The repertoires were released in a freely available public database meant as a resource for research on the immune response to SARS-CoV-2. The material from the prospective study consisted of cDNA or gDNA derived from T cells, B-cell-depleted T cells, or PBMCs. A de-identified subject ID, COVID-19 status, age in years and sex were almost always included in the sample metadata. Where available, HLA class I and class II types were taken from metadata supplied by the sample provider and were not determined by assay-based typing. The samples were drawn from two sources: the first 160 participants of the ongoing ImmuneRACE study, and 1,254 subjects contributed by 6 global collaborators. The paper's findings and limits, for the study overall: Clinical and demographic metadata were provided uncurated, with the amount varying by source and participant.

Counted from cysteine to phenylalanine, this CDR3 has 16 amino acids. The only DNA kept is the CDR3, 48 bases in frame from the first base. The V and J ends are trimmed by 4 bases and 5 bases, leaving 21 bases between them. Taken from the germline V gene (reference sequence), the CDR1 and CDR2 loops are SGHKS and YYEKEE. TCRbeta CDR3 regions were amplified from genomic DNA using the immunoSEQ Assay, a bias-controlled multiplex PCR. The original pipeline was this. The number of nucleated cells in each sample was estimated by amplification of reference gene primers within the assay. To quantify the absolute abundance of each unique TCRbeta CDR3 rearrangement, sequence reads were collapsed and filtered. Productive Simpson clonality was computed per sample as the square root of Simpson's diversity index over productive rearrangements. Not all clones reach the TCRdb copy of this immuneACCESS table, which keeps in-frame sequences only. Checked studies attribute under half of the gap to unresolved V genes and leave the rest unexplained. The V and J calls and clone size are taken from that table; D and trimming were inferred from the DNA. The table for this sample lists 30,000 to 45,000 clones; around nine tenths of them were counted only once. Clones ranked in the top ten supply about 35% of the sample.

The TCR originated in a man aged 65 to 79 with active COVID-19. The chain couples TRBV5-5 to TRBJ2-5; the D gene is perhaps TRBD1, from 6 matching bases. Source material: peripheral blood. The sequence in DNA is TGTGCCAGCAGCCCGAGGACAGCCAAAGGGGCGGAGACCCAGTACTTC. Translation gives CASSPRTAKGAETQYF.